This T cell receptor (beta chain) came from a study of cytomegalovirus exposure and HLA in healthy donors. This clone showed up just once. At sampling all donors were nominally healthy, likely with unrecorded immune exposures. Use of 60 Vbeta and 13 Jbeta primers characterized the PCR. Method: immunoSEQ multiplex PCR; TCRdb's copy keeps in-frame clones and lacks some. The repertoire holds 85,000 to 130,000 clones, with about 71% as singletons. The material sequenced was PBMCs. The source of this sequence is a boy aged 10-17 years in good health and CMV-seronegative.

The CDR3 spells CASRRIEAFF. The DNA for the CDR3 is TGTGCCAGCCGGCGGATTGAAGCTTTCTTT. V is TRBV28 and J is TRBJ1-1; D unclear. Trimming took 8 bases from V and 7 from J, leaving 8 bases between them. Germline V gives CDR1 MDHEN, CDR2 SYDVKM. The CDR3 consists of 10 residues.